The present T cell receptor (beta chain) was sequenced within a study of cytotoxic CD8 clonotypes in ibrutinib-treated CLL. Study findings and constraints: For progressing versus sustained-remission patients, sampling times were not the same. The study found clonality rose at ibrutinib response, then fell toward baseline at progression. Among the clonotypes, public ones were uncommon and contracted or held stable on treatment.

In germline, CDR1 is SQVTM, CDR2 ANQGSEA. With 7 bases removed from V and 6 bases from J, the gap between germline ends came to 24 bases. CDR3 length: 16 residues. The method was immunoSEQ multiplex PCR; TCRdb's version includes in-frame clones alone and lacks a portion of them. The repertoire holds around 310,000 clones, with roughly 85% as singletons. Turning to this clone: The antigen is unknown.

The chain uses TRBV29-1 and TRBJ2-2; TRBD2 is a possible D gene (6 bases). The material sequenced was PBMCs, taken before ibrutinib treatment. This TCR came from a human donor with chronic lymphocytic leukemia. CDR3 bases: TGCAGCGCACACTTTGGGGGGTTGGTGGGTTCCGGGGAGCTGTTTTTT. Residues: CSAHFGGLVGSGELFF.